The 28 T cell receptor beta chains below all came from one sample that was sequenced in a study of T cells after yellow fever vaccination. From the 5' RACE reads, TCRdb called clonotypes with MiXCR, one entry per CDR3 protein. The data contain 400,000 or so distinct CDR3 sequences, around 10% of them singletons. This specimen consisted of PBMCs, obtained on the day of the first yellow fever vaccination. The receptor source for this set is a man aged 18 to 35 who received the YFV17D yellow fever vaccine.

This clonotype has just a few counts. The V and J genes are TRBV7-2 and TRBJ1-2; D call uncertain. CDR1 SGHTA and CDR2 FQGNSA come from the germline V gene. V was trimmed by 10 bases and J by 4 bases, leaving 13 bases between them. The CDR3 length is 12 residues. DNA of the CDR3: TGTGCCACCACCCAAATAGGCTATGGCTACACCTTC. This translates into CATTQIGYGYTF.

This clonotype has just a few counts. The chain links TRBV5-4 to TRBJ2-5, with D possibly matching TRBD2 (6 bases). This CDR3 is 11 amino acids long. Germline V gene lookup returns CDR1 SGHNT and CDR2 YYREEE (reference sequence). V was pared by 0 bases and J by 10 bases, with 7 bases between. In DNA form, the CDR3 reads TGTGCCAGCAGCTTGGGGCGGGACCAGTACTTC. Protein sequence: CASSLGRDQYF.

This clonotype was observed a few times. V usage is TRBV24-1 and J usage is TRBJ1-3; no definite D call. CDR3 length: 15 residues. Trimming removed 2 bases from V and 2 bases from J, with 9 bases in between. CDR1 is KGHDR, CDR2 SFDVKD, per germline. CDR3 sequence reads: CATSDSPDTGNTIYF. The CDR3 DNA is TGTGCCACCAGTGATTCCCCGGATACTGGAAACACCATATATTTT.

This clonotype has at least ten counts. V gene TRBV10-3 combines with J gene TRBJ2-3; 10 bases align to TRBD2. The CDR3 runs 14 residues. The ends lost 5 bases at V and 6 bases at J; junction bases unmatched: 5. CDR1 is ENHRY, CDR2 SYGVKD, per germline. The CDR3 sequence is CAISILAGDDTQYF. The CDR3 DNA follows: TGTGCCATCAGTATCCTAGCGGGGGACGATACGCAGTATTTT.

This clonotype was counted between two and nine times. This sequence joins TRBV7-2 and TRBJ2-7; no clear D gene. V lost 2 bases to trimming and J lost 3 bases, with 8 bases between them. CDR3 size: 13 residues. Germline loops: CDR1 SGHTA, CDR2 FQGNSA. The CDR3 protein is CASSLTNSYEQYV. The DNA for the CDR3 is TGTGCCAGCAGCTTAACCAACAGCTACGAGCAGTACGTC.

CDR3 sequence reads: CASSYGSGSFAYEQYV. In DNA, the CDR3 is TGTGCCAGCAGTTACGGGTCGGGGTCCTTCGCCTACGAGCAGTACGTC. The rearrangement joins TRBV6-2 or TRBV6-3 to TRBJ2-7; tentatively, D is TRBD2 (5 bases). Germline V gene data show CDR1 as MNHEY and CDR2 as SVGEGT. Trimming removed 2 bases at V and 2 bases at J, with 16 bases between. This CDR3 spans 16 amino acids.

This clonotype was counted a few times. CDR3 DNA: TGTGCCAGCAGTGAGCCCAGCGGGGAGTACGAGCAGTACGTC. This gives the protein CASSEPSGEYEQYV. The V gene is TRBV6-1, the J gene TRBJ2-7; 7 bases are shared with TRBD2. V dropped 3 bases and J dropped 4; count of bases not matched to a gene: 6. Per germline, CDR1 MNHNS and CDR2 SASEGT. The CDR3 contains 14 residues.

This chain joins TRBV18 and TRBJ2-6; 7 nucleotides agree with TRBD1. This CDR3 region has 17 residues. Trimming removed 6 bases from V and 1 base from J; junction bases left unmatched: 9. Germline loops: CDR1 KGHSH, CDR2 LQKENI. The CDR3 region has the DNA TGTGCCAGCTCGCCGGGACAGAAGGCGTCTGGGGCCAACGTCCTGACTTTC. This sequence encodes CASSPGQKASGANVLTF.

The chain has TRBV3-1 and TRBJ2-7; D might be TRBD2 (5 bases). This CDR3 region has 15 residues. The V gene lost 1 base and the J gene lost 4 bases, with 14 bases spanning the gap. Germline V gene lookup returns CDR1 LGHDT and CDR2 YNNKEL (reference sequence). CDR3 nucleotides: TGTGCCAGCAGCCAAGGATTCAACCGAGGGTACGAGCAGTACGTC. This encodes CASSQGFNRGYEQYV.

The chain has TRBV20-1 and TRBJ2-5, with 9 bases fitting TRBD2. Unmatched junction bases numbered 7, after V lost 3 bases and J lost 2 bases. From germline, CDR1 is DFQATT and CDR2 SNEGSKA (reference sequence). This CDR3 is built from 15 residues. The CDR3 here is CSARRAGGRQETQYF. Here the CDR3 DNA reads TGCAGTGCTAGGAGGGCGGGGGGGCGGCAAGAGACCCAGTACTTC.

This clonotype was counted only a few times. The CDR3, as DNA: TGCAGTGCCAGTGACAGGGACCCAGGAACCCAGTACTTC. Encoded protein: CSASDRDPGTQYF. The chain carries TRBV20-1 and TRBJ2-5; 7 bases are a match to TRBD1. Per germline, CDR1 DFQATT and CDR2 SNEGSKA (reference sequence). J was trimmed by 8 bases and V by 6 bases; bases with no gene match: 12. This CDR3 region has 13 residues.

Points on this clonotype: The germline gene is not matched at one end of the junction; a read error may be the cause. The CDR3 region is CASKISPVAGGGETLYF. CDR3 sequence (DNA): TGTGCCAGCAAAATCAGTCCGGTAGCGGGGGGCGGCGAGACCCTGTACTTC. V gene TRBV11-2 combines with J gene TRBJ2-5, with 10 nucleotides matching TRBD2. CDR1 is SGHAT and CDR2 is FQNNGV in the germline V gene. This CDR3 contains 17 residues.

This clonotype was seen a few times. The J gene is TRBJ2-7, the V gene TRBV25-1; D may be TRBD1 (5 bases). Germline assignment: CDR1 MGHDK and CDR2 SYGVNS. Trimming took 5 bases from V and 4 from J, leaving 9 bases between them. CDR3 length: 12 residues. CDR3 nucleotides: TGTGCCAGCAGTTCACAGGTTTACGAGCAGTACTTC. This translates into CASSSQVYEQYF.

The rearrangement uses TRBV10-2 and TRBJ2-1; no reliable D call. Germline CDR1 reads WSHSY; CDR2 reads SAAADI. V gave up 6 bases and J gave up 10 bases, with 16 bases separating them. This CDR3 is built from 13 residues. CDR3 amino acids: CASSPDLVGEQFF. The CDR3 nucleotides read TGCGCCAGCAGCCCGGACCTCGTAGGGGAGCAGTTCTTC.

The table lists this clonotype with a few counts. This chain connects TRBV24-1 to TRBJ2-5, with TRBD1 matching 9 bases. J lost 5 bases, V lost 4 bases, and 4 bases had no gene match. Germline loops: CDR1 KGHDR, CDR2 SFDVKD. The CDR3 spans 14 residues. CDR3 nucleotide sequence: TGTGCCACCAGTGACCCCGGACAGGGGGAGACCCAGTACTTC. Its protein is CATSDPGQGETQYF.

This clonotype was picked up a small number of times. The chain's CDR3 is CASSPYTGDEKLFF. The DNA of the CDR3 is TGTGCCAGCAGCCCTTACACGGGAGATGAAAAACTGTTTTTT. V usage is TRBV3-1 and J usage is TRBJ1-4, with D uncertain. CDR1 LGHDT and CDR2 YNNKEL come from the germline V gene (reference sequence). The V and J ends lost 4 bases and 6 bases respectively, with 12 bases between them. CDR3 size: 14 residues.

This clonotype was detected only a few times. This sequence joins TRBV28 and TRBJ2-1, with 11 positions matching TRBD2. The V gene's germline CDR1 is MDHEN and CDR2 SYDVKM. The CDR3 totals 17 residues. After removal of 1 base from V and 5 bases from J, the junction contained 7 bases not matched to a gene. The CDR3 here is CASSLSSGGRFHNEQFF. The CDR3 bases are TGTGCCAGCAGTTTATCTAGCGGGGGGCGGTTCCACAATGAGCAGTTCTTC.

CDR3 in DNA: TGCAGTTTTAGACTAGCGGGTTCCAGTAGGGAGACCCAGTACTTC. Translation: CSFRLAGSSRETQYF. J is TRBJ2-5 and V is TRBV20-1, with 10 bases fitting TRBD2. Germline loops: CDR1 DFQATT, CDR2 SNEGSKA (reference sequence). This CDR3 region has 15 residues. The V and J ends lost 8 bases and 5 bases, in that order; junction bases with no gene match: 14.

The chain joins TRBV5-1 to TRBJ2-2; TRBD1 might be the D (6 bases). Germline V CDR1 and CDR2: SGHRS, YFSETQ. CDR3 length: 14 residues. Trimming removed 3 bases at V and 3 bases at J, with 9 bases between. CDR3 in amino acids: CASSSGAYTGELFF. The DNA for the CDR3 is TGCGCCAGCAGCTCAGGGGCCTACACCGGGGAGCTGTTTTTT.

This clonotype was seen at least ten times. This chain connects TRBV7-2 to TRBJ1-1; D remains unclear. V lost 4 bases, J lost 1 base, and 7 bases lay in between. The germline V gene has CDR1 SGHTA and CDR2 FQGNSA. There are 13 residues in the CDR3. CDR3 amino acids: CASSSDGNTEAFF. The CDR3 DNA follows: TGTGCCAGCAGCTCCGACGGGAACACTGAAGCTTTCTTT. Together with reference TRBV7-2 and TRBJ1-1, the CDR3 gives the full variable domain: GAGVSQSPSNKVTEKGKDVELRCDPISGHTALYWYRQSLGQGLEFLIYFQGNSAPDKSGLPSDRFSAERTGGSVSTLTIQRTQQEDSAVYLCASSSDGNTEAFFGQGTRLTVV.

There are a few counts of this clonotype. The rearrangement links TRBV7-9 to TRBJ2-3; D not resolved. The CDR3 runs 16 residues. Germline CDR1 SEHNR, CDR2 FQNEAQ (reference sequence). The V end lost 5 bases, the J end lost 3 bases, and 18 bases lay between the germline ends. CDR3 loop: CASSPVRMKETDTQYF. The DNA of the CDR3 is TGTGCCAGCAGCCCAGTCCGGATGAAGGAAACAGATACGCAGTATTTT.

The chain joins TRBV6-2 or TRBV6-3 to TRBJ2-2; D gene unclear. Germline-derived CDR1 and CDR2 are MNHEY and SVGEGT. The CDR3 runs to 14 residues. With 5 bases removed from V and 4 bases from J, the gap between germline ends came to 11 bases. The CDR3, as DNA: TGTGCCAGCAGTCCCTCGAGGAGCACCGGGGAGCTGTTTTTT. Amino acids: CASSPSRSTGELFF.

The gene calls are TRBV21-1 and TRBJ1-5; TRBD1 was called by the table and not checked on the DNA. TRBV21-1 is assigned pseudogene status. The CDR3 has 18 amino acids. CDR3 region: CASSKLLRDRYSNQPQHF. The CDR3 nucleotides read TGTGCCAGCAGCAAACTATTACGGGACAGATATAGCAATCAGCCCCAGCATTTT.

This clonotype was counted between two and nine times. The V call is TRBV2, the J call TRBJ2-5; D ambiguous. Trimming took off 4 bases at V and 5 bases at J, with 8 bases between the two ends. CDR1 is SNHLY, CDR2 FYNNEI, per germline. The CDR3 sequence is 12 residues long. The CDR3 coding sequence is TGTGCCAGCAGTGGCTTTGGCGAGACCCAGTACTTC. Protein sequence: CASSGFGETQYF.

This clonotype was seen a few times. The chain uses TRBV5-1 and TRBJ2-7; 10 bases line up with TRBD2. Per germline, CDR1 SGHRS and CDR2 YFSETQ. V lost 4 bases, J lost 4 bases, and 8 bases stayed unmatched. The length of the CDR3 is 15 residues. In nucleotides, the CDR3 is TGCGCCAGCAGCCGCGGACTAGCGGATCCATACGAGCAGTACTTC. Translating it yields CASSRGLADPYEQYF.

This clonotype was found a few times. V gene TRBV20-1 combines with J gene TRBJ1-6; 10 bases line up with TRBD1. This CDR3 is built from 15 residues. Germline V gene sequence: CDR1 DFQATT, CDR2 SNEGSKA (reference sequence). V lost 2 bases, J lost 7 bases, and 5 bases stayed unmatched. In DNA form, the CDR3 reads TGCAGTGCTAGACGACAGGGGGCTCTCAATTCACCCCTCCACTTT. It encodes CSARRQGALNSPLHF.

The rearrangement uses TRBV25-1 and TRBJ2-3, with 7 bases identical to TRBD1. The J segment lost 4 bases and the V segment lost 4 bases, leaving 2 bases of the junction unmatched. The CDR3 is 13 amino acids. Germline V gene data show CDR1 as MGHDK and CDR2 as SYGVNS. In nucleotides, the CDR3 is TGTGCCAGCAGTGTAACAGGGGCAGATACGCAGTATTTT. The encoded protein is CASSVTGADTQYF. Full variable domain (remainder filled in from reference TRBV25-1 and TRBJ2-3): EADIYQTPRYLVIGTGKKITLECSQTMGHDKMYWYQQDPGMELHLIHYSYGVNSTEKGDLSSESTVSRIRTEHFPLTLESARPSHTSQYLCASSVTGADTQYFGPGTRLTVL.

This clonotype was counted many times. The V and J genes are TRBV20-1 and TRBJ2-5; 9 bases line up with TRBD2. Trimming took 3 bases from V and 3 from J; bases not matched to a gene: 5. Germline CDR1 reads DFQATT; CDR2 reads SNEGSKA (reference sequence). The CDR3 has 14 amino acids. The CDR3 sequence: CSASNPSGKETQYF. CDR3 nucleotide sequence: TGCAGTGCTAGTAATCCTAGCGGGAAAGAGACCCAGTACTTC.